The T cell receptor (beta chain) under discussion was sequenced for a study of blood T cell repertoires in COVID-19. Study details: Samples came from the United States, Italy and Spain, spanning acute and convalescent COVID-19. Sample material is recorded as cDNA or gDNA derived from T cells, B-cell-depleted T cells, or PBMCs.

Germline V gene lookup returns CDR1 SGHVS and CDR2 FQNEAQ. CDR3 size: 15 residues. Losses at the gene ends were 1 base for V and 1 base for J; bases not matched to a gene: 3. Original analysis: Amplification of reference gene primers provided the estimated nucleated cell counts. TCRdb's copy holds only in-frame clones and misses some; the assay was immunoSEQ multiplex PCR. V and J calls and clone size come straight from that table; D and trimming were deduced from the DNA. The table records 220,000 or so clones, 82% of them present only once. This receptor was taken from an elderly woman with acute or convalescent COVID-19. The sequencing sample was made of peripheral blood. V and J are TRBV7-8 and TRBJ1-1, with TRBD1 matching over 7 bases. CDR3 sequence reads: CASSLGGQPNTEAFF. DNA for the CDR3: TGTGCCAGCAGCTTAGGGGGACAGCCGAACACTGAAGCTTTCTTT. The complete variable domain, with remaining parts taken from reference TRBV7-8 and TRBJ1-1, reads GAGVSQSPRYKVAKRGQDVALRCDPISGHVSLFWYQQALGQGPEFLTYFQNEAQLDKSGLPSDRFFAERPEGSVSTLKIQRTQQEDSAVYLCASSLGGQPNTEAFFGQGTRLTVV.